This record concerns one TCR beta chain sequence. This clonotype is judged large (0.1 to 1%). This clone's antigen is unknown. Within one base of it there is no much larger clone, and no base qualities were kept. These data belong to a study of T-cell memory formation after mild COVID-19 (dated by TCRdb to the early 2020s). Broadly, across the study: Most TCR sequence clusters were specific to one of the two donors. In a couple of donors, T-cell clones that expanded and contracted after mild COVID-19 were tracked by sequencing TCRalpha and TCRbeta repertoires over time. The cohort was made up of two young adult volunteers, one female and one male, who were previously healthy. Overall study outcomes, separate from this receptor: Only a couple of mild cases were covered in the study, and larger cohorts including severe cases with pre-infection samples were considered necessary. Clones contracting from day 15 to 85 had balanced CD4/CD8 phenotypes, while a second wave expanding from day 15 to 37 was biased towards CD4+. The second-wave clones that peaked on day 37 were not confirmed to be SARS-CoV-2 specific. Contracting CD4+ clones turned up mainly in the CM and EM memory subsets, whereas EMRA was where CD8+ clones were enriched. Some responding clones were detected in pre-infection memory, suggesting pre-existing cross-reactive memory T cells joined the SARS-CoV-2 response.

The germline V gene supplies CDR1 SGHTA and CDR2 FQGNSA. The CDR3, from cysteine to phenylalanine, totals 12 residues. The read is trimmed to its CDR3 DNA, 36 bases read in frame from base 1. V trim: 5 bases; J trim: 6 bases; unmatched bases: 3. The sample was run on an Illumina NovaSeq 6000. TCRalpha and TCRbeta cDNA libraries were built by 5'RACE with constant-segment primers, adding sample barcodes and unique molecular identifiers. RNA was extracted from every sample with Trizol reagent. Amplification of the libraries took two PCR steps, and the second step added a second sample barcode plus Illumina TruSeq adapters. Sequencing of the libraries was done on an Illumina NovaSeq, producing 2 x 150 bp paired-end reads. Turning to the authors' computational methods: The reads were demultiplexed and collapsed into UMI-guided consensus sequences using migec v1.2.7. With mixcr v2.1.11, UMI consensuses were aligned to TRA and TRB V and J templates and assembled into clonotypes. Expanded or contracted clonotypes were those called significant by both edgeR and NoisET, with noise models trained on biological replicates. For edgeR calls, a false discovery rate-adjusted p below 0.01 and a log2 fold-change threshold of 1 were applied. As an exploratory analysis of dynamics, max-normalized trajectories of the 1000 most abundant clonotypes were examined by PCA with hierarchical clustering. Separately sequenced CD4+ and CD8+ repertoires were used to assign a CD4 or CD8 phenotype to each responding clone. Using fastp trimming at Q25 and MiXCR clonotype assembly, TCRdb reanalyzed the public sequencing data and kept in-frame beta chains. CDR3 protein sequences are deduplicated, and each keeps its most common genes and DNA. TCRdb assigned the V and J calls; the authors' analysis was not used. The table for this sample lists 910 or so distinct CDR3 sequences; roughly 48% of them were counted only once. About 10% of the sample lies in the top ten.

Ficoll-Paque density gradient centrifugation was the method used to isolate PBMCs. Recombination connected TRBV7-2 to TRBJ2-7; TRBD1 agrees with 8 junctional bases. The sample comprised PBMCs or a T cell subset sorted from them (not recorded which). The TCR was taken from an adult who had mild COVID-19 (a few samples of this study predate the infection). The sample titles of this study are shuffled in the database, so cell type and time point are left out. The DNA sequence is given as TGTGCCAGCAGCGGACAGGGTTTCGAGCAGTACTTC. Its product reads: CASSGQGFEQYF. With the portions outside the CDR3 filled from the reference TRBV7-2 and TRBJ2-7 genes, the complete variable region becomes GAGVSQSPSNKVTEKGKDVELRCDPISGHTALYWYRQSLGQGLEFLIYFQGNSAPDKSGLPSDRFSAERTGGSVSTLTIQRTQQEDSAVYLCASSGQGFEQYFGPGTRLTVT.